The 23 T cell receptor beta chains presented below share a single source sample, sequenced in a study of blood T cell repertoires in COVID-19. Measured with immunoSEQ multiplex PCR; TCRdb has only the in-frame clones, and not every one. The sample carries 350,000 or so clones, about 90% recorded once. Source material: peripheral blood. The source is a woman in her thirties with COVID-19, enrolled during active disease.

The chain is built from TRBV29-1 and TRBJ1-1; the D gene is possibly TRBD1 (5 bases). V was trimmed by 4 bases and J by 5 bases, leaving 17 bases between them. The CDR3 length is 14 residues. Looked up from germline, CDR1 is SQVTM and CDR2 is ANQGSEA. The CDR3 DNA sequence: TGCAGCGTTGGGACAAAGGCCGGAAATACTGAAGCTTTCTTT. It codes for CSVGTKAGNTEAFF.

The CDR3 loop is CASSYFRGAYEQYF. CDR3 in DNA: TGTGCCAGCAGTTACTTCCGGGGGGCCTACGAGCAGTACTTC. The V call is TRBV28, the J call TRBJ2-7; the match to TRBD2 covers 7 bases. The CDR3 spans 14 residues. Germline CDR1 MDHEN, CDR2 SYDVKM. V lost 4 bases to trimming and J lost 2 bases; unmatched junction nucleotides: 5.

This clone was seen once. This chain connects TRBV3-1 (or the pseudogene TRBV3-2) to TRBJ2-7, with D unresolved. Germline CDR1 and CDR2: LGHDT and YNNKEL (reference sequence). This CDR3 region has 14 residues. The V end lost 6 bases, the J end lost 0 bases, and 12 bases lay between the germline ends. The CDR3 loop is CASSPLSSSYEQYF. The CDR3 DNA reads as TGTGCCAGCAGTCCTTTAAGTAGCTCCTACGAGCAGTACTTC.

The rearrangement joins TRBV19 to TRBJ2-7; TRBD2 is a possible D gene (6 bases). The CDR3 covers 15 residues. Germline V lookup: CDR1 LNHDA, CDR2 SQIVND (reference sequence). With 7 bases removed from V and 4 bases from J, the gap between germline ends came to 20 bases. CDR3 sequence (DNA): TGTGCCAGTACCTTCAGCACCGGGGACTTTTACGAGCAGTACTTC. Translated: CASTFSTGDFYEQYF.

The rearrangement links TRBV9 to TRBJ2-2; D remains ambiguous. V lost 0 bases, J lost 9 bases, and 6 bases lay in between. Looked up from germline, CDR1 is SGDLS and CDR2 is YYNGEE. The CDR3 has 12 amino acids. CDR3 nucleotides: TGTGCCAGCAGCGTAGCAGGCCGGGAGCTGTTTTTT. Residues: CASSVAGRELFF.

This clone appeared a single time. The chain couples TRBV18 to TRBJ1-2, with no clear D. V was cut by 6 bases and J by 3 bases, with 11 bases left in between. The germline gives CDR1 KGHSH, CDR2 LQKENI. The CDR3 extends over 13 amino acids. In DNA, the CDR3 is TGTGCCAGCTCCTCGGGAGAGTACTATGGCTACACCTTC. Translation gives CASSSGEYYGYTF.

The rearrangement links TRBV7-9 to TRBJ1-2; D is ambiguous. V lost 1 base to trimming and J lost 4 bases, with 7 bases between them. CDR1 is SEHNR and CDR2 is FQNEAQ in the germline V gene (reference sequence). The CDR3 has 13 residues. As DNA, the CDR3 is TGTGCCAGCAGCTTAGTACCTAGCTATGGCTACACCTTC. Protein product: CASSLVPSYGYTF.

This clone was seen more than once but under ten times. This rearrangement joins TRBV2 to TRBJ1-3; TRBD1 might be the D (6 bases). The CDR3 is 15 residues long. V was clipped by 6 bases and J by 3 bases, with 15 bases between them. CDR1 and CDR2 (germline): SNHLY, FYNNEI. CDR3 loop: CASRMDRRFGNTIYF. The CDR3 DNA follows: TGTGCCAGCAGGATGGACAGAAGGTTTGGAAACACCATATATTTT.

This clone was seen only once. The J gene is TRBJ2-3, the V gene TRBV27; 11 nucleotides line up with TRBD2. V dropped 8 bases and J dropped 2; count of bases not matched to a gene: 3. This CDR3 is built from 14 residues. Germline-derived CDR1 and CDR2 are MNHEY and SMNVEV (reference sequence). The CDR3 is CASSLAGVTDTQYF. The CDR3 coding sequence is TGTGCCAGCTCACTAGCGGGAGTCACAGATACGCAGTATTTT.

This clone is a singleton in its sample. The chain couples TRBV5-1 to TRBJ2-7, with 9 bases identical to TRBD1. V lost 1 base and J lost 5; bases outside the gene matches: 7. This CDR3 has 15 residues. Germline CDR1 reads SGHRS; CDR2 reads YFSETQ. CDR3 nucleotides: TGCGCCAGCAGCTTGTTTGGGACAGGGCCGGACGAGCAGTACTTC. Its translation: CASSLFGTGPDEQYF.

The chain links TRBV5-5 to TRBJ1-4; perhaps TRBD1 as D (6 bases). V shed 0 bases and J shed 4 bases, with 22 bases lying between them. The germline V gene has CDR1 SGHKS and CDR2 YYEKEE (reference sequence). The CDR3 covers 19 residues. For the CDR3, the DNA is TGTGCCAGCAGCTTGGGACTGGGGGCCAGATCTAGGGGTAATGAAAAACTGTTTTTT. Its translation is CASSLGLGARSRGNEKLFF.

J is TRBJ2-2 and V is TRBV7-9; D is ambiguous. The germline V and J ends were trimmed by 3 bases and 2 bases, with 16 bases remaining between them. Per the germline V gene, CDR1 is SEHNR and CDR2 is FQNEAQ (reference sequence). The CDR3 is made up of 17 amino acids. The CDR3 DNA sequence: TGTGCCAGCAGCTTTCCTCTCGGTACAGTTAACACCGGGGAGCTGTTTTTT. As protein: CASSFPLGTVNTGELFF.

The chain is built from TRBV27 and TRBJ2-5; no clear D. The germline V gene has CDR1 MNHEY and CDR2 SMNVEV (reference sequence). This CDR3 has 14 amino acids. V was cut by 0 bases and J by 3 bases, with 8 bases left in between. DNA of the CDR3: TGTGCCAGCAGTTTATCGATCCTAAAAGAGACCCAGTACTTC. Protein: CASSLSILKETQYF.

This chain links TRBV7-8 with TRBJ2-3, with TRBD2 matching over 9 bases. From germline, CDR1 is SGHVS and CDR2 FQNEAQ. V lost 4 bases and J lost 3; bases outside the gene matches: 8. This CDR3 has 16 amino acids. The CDR3 loop reads CASSSASGRWTDTQYF. The DNA for the CDR3 is TGTGCCAGCAGCTCCGCCAGCGGGAGGTGGACAGATACGCAGTATTTT.

The CDR3 DNA sequence: TGCAGTGCTGGTGGGGACACCCGATACGAGCAGTACTTC. It codes for CSAGGDTRYEQYF. The V call is TRBV20-1, the J call TRBJ2-7; the D gene is possibly TRBD1 (6 bases). Germline CDR1 reads DFQATT; CDR2 reads SNEGSKA (reference sequence). Trimming stripped 5 bases from V and 4 bases from J, with 15 bases between. The CDR3 spans 13 residues.

This clone was picked up one time. The chain uses TRBV2 and TRBJ1-1; the D gene is possibly TRBD1 (6 bases). This CDR3 has 15 residues. Looked up from germline, CDR1 is SNHLY and CDR2 is FYNNEI. With 2 bases removed from V and 0 bases from J, the gap between germline ends came to 10 bases. The CDR3 region has the DNA TGTGCCAGCAGTGAACAGGGGAGGGTGAACACTGAAGCTTTCTTT. Translation: CASSEQGRVNTEAFF.

The chain couples TRBV5-4 to TRBJ2-5; 10 bases are shared with TRBD1. CDR1 and CDR2 (germline): SGHNT, YYREEE (reference sequence). CDR3 length equals 15 residues. V lost 2 bases, J lost 5 bases, and 6 bases stayed unmatched. The CDR3 sequence is CASSFRTGGDETQYF. In DNA, the CDR3 is TGTGCCAGCAGCTTCCGGACAGGGGGTGATGAGACCCAGTACTTC.

This clone appeared once. The genes are TRBV19 and TRBJ2-7, with TRBD2 matching 8 bases. Germline V gives CDR1 LNHDA, CDR2 SQIVND (reference sequence). With V trimmed by 2 bases and J by 5 bases, 5 bases remained unmatched. This CDR3 spans 14 amino acids. CDR3 nucleotides: TGTGCCAGTAGTATAAAACTAGCGGAAAACGAGCAGTACTTC. Translated: CASSIKLAENEQYF.

This chain links TRBV6-5 with TRBJ2-1, with a possible D match to TRBD1 (6 bases). Trimming took off 3 bases at V and 5 bases at J, with 17 bases between the two ends. The CDR3 is made up of 16 amino acids. The germline gives CDR1 MNHEY, CDR2 SVGAGI. CDR3 amino acids: CASSYSDRPLNNEQFF. CDR3 DNA sequence: TGTGCCAGCAGTTATTCCGACAGGCCCCTGAACAATGAGCAGTTCTTC.

The V gene is TRBV4-3, the J gene TRBJ2-7; D unclear. This CDR3 has 13 amino acids. Looked up from germline, CDR1 is LGHNA and CDR2 is YSLEER. V was cut by 1 base and J by 4 bases, with 8 bases left in between. CDR3 region: CASSQVPGYEQYF. In DNA form, the CDR3 reads TGCGCCAGCAGCCAAGTTCCCGGGTACGAGCAGTACTTC.

Only one count was recorded for this clone. The chain carries TRBV6-5 and TRBJ2-1; TRBD1 agrees at 9 bases. The germline gives CDR1 MNHEY, CDR2 SVGAGI. Trimming cost V 6 bases and J 6 bases; bases outside gene matches: 9. The CDR3 loop spans 15 amino acids. CDR3 protein: CASSLRDREGNEQFF. CDR3 bases: TGTGCCAGCAGCCTAAGGGACAGGGAGGGCAATGAGCAGTTCTTC.

The chain employs TRBV4-3 and TRBJ2-3, with D possibly matching TRBD2 (6 bases). Trimming took off 1 base at V and 3 bases at J, with 8 bases between the two ends. The germline gives CDR1 LGHNA, CDR2 YSLEER. This CDR3 comprises 14 residues. Here the CDR3 DNA reads TGCGCCAGCAGCCAAGGGGGGGAAACAGATACGCAGTATTTT. This codes for CASSQGGETDTQYF.

This clone turned up a few times. The J gene is TRBJ1-5, the V gene TRBV28, with D possibly being TRBD1 (5 bases). The CDR3 is 17 amino acids. Trimming cost V 7 bases and J 2 bases, with 21 bases left between them. The germline V gene encodes CDR1 MDHEN and CDR2 SYDVKM. The chain's CDR3 is CASTTWRKGFGNQPQHF. Written as DNA, the CDR3 is TGTGCCAGCACCACCTGGCGGAAGGGGTTCGGCAATCAGCCCCAGCATTTT.